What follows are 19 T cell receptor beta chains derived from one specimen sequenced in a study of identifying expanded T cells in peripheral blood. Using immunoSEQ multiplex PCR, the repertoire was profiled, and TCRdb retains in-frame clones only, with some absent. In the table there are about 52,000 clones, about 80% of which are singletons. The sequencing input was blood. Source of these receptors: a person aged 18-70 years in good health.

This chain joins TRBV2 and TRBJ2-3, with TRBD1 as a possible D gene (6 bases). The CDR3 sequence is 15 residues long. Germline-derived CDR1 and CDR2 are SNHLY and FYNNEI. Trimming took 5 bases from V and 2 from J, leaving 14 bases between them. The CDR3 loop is CASSLGHPLTDTQYF. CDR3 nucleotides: TGTGCCAGCAGTCTGGGACATCCCCTCACAGATACGCAGTATTTT.

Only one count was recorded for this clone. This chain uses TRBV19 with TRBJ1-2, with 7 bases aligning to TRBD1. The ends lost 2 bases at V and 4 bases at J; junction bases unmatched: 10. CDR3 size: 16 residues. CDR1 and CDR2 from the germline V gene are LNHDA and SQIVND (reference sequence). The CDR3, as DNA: TGTGCCAGTAGTATAAAAGGAGGGGGCCCTTCCTATGGCTACACCTTC. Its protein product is CASSIKGGGPSYGYTF.

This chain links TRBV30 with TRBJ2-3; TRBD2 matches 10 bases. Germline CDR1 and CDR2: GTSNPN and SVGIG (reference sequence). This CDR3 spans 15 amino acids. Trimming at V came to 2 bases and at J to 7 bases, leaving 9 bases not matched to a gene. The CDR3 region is CAWSLAGGPVYTQYF. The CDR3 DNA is TGTGCCTGGAGTTTAGCGGGAGGCCCCGTGTATACGCAGTATTTT.

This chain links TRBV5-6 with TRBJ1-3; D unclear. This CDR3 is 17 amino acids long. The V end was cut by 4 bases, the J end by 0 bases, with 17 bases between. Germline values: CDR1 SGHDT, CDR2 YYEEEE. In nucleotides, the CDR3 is TGTGCCAGCAGCACCCAACAAGGTGATCTCTCTGGAAACACCATATATTTT. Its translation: CASSTQQGDLSGNTIYF.

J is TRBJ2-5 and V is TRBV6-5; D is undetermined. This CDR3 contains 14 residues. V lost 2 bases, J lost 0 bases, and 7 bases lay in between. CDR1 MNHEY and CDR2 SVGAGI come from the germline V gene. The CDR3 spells CASSYGSHQETQYF. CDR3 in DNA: TGTGCCAGCAGTTACGGTAGCCACCAAGAGACCCAGTACTTC.

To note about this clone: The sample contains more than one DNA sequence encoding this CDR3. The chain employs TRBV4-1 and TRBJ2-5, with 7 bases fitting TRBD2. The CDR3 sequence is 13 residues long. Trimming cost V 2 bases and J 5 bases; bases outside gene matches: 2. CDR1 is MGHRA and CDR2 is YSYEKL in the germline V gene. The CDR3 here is CASSQWRGETQYF. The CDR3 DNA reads TGCGCCAGCAGCCAATGGCGGGGGGAGACCCAGTACTTC.

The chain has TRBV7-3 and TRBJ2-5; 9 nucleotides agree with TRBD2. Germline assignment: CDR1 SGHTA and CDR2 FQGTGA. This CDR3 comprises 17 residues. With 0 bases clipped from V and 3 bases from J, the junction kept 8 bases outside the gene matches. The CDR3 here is CASSLTSGGGNKETQYF. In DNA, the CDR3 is TGTGCCAGCAGCTTAACTAGCGGGGGAGGGAATAAAGAGACCCAGTACTTC. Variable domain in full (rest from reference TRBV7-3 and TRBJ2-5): GAGVSQTPSNKVTEKGKYVELRCDPISGHTALYWYRQSLGQGPEFLIYFQGTGAADDSGLPNDRFFAVRPEGSVSTLKIQRTERGDSAVYLCASSLTSGGGNKETQYFGPGTRLLVL.

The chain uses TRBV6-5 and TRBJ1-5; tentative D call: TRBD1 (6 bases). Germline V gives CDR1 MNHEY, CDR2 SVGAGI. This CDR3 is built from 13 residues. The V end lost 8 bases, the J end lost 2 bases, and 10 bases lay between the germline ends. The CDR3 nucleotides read TGTGCCAGCCGGAGACAGGGCAATCAGCCCCAGCATTTT. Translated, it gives CASRRQGNQPQHF.

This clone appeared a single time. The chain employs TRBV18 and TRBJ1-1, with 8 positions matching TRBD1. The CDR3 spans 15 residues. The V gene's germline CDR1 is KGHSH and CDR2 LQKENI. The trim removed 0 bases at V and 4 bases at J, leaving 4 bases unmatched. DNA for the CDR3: TGTGCCAGCTCACCACCAAACAGGGGGGGCACTGAAGCTTTCTTT. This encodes CASSPPNRGGTEAFF.

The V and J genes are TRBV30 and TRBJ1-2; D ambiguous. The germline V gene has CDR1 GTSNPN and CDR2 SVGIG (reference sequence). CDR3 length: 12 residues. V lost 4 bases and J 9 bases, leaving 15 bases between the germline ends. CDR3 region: CAWNTWAGSYTF. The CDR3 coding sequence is TGTGCCTGGAATACCTGGGCGGGGAGCTACACCTTC.

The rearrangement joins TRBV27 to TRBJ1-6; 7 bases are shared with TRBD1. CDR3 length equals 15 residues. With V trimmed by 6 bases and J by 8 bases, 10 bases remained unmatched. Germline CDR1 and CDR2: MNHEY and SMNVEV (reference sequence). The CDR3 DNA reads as TGTGCCAGCAGATTGGCCGGGACAGAAGATTCACCCCTCCACTTT. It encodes CASRLAGTEDSPLHF.

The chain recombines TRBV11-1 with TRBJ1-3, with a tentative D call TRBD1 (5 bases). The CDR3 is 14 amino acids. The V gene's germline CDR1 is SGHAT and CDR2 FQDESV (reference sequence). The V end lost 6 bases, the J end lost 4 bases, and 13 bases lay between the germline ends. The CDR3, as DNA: TGTGCCAGCAGTCGACAGACGGAAGGAAACACCATATATTTT. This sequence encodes CASSRQTEGNTIYF.

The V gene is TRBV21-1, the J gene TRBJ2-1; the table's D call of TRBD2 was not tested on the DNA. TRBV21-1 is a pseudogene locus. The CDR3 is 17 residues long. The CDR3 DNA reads TGTGCCAGCAGCAAAAGGACTAGCGGGAGCTCCTACAATGAGCAGTTCTTC. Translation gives CASSKRTSGSSYNEQFF.

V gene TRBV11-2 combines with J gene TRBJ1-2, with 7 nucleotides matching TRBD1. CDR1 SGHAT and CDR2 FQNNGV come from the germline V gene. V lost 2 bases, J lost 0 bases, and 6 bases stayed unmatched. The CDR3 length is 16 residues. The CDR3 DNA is TGTGCCAGCAGCTTAACCGGGGGACAGACTAACTATGGCTACACCTTC. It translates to CASSLTGGQTNYGYTF.

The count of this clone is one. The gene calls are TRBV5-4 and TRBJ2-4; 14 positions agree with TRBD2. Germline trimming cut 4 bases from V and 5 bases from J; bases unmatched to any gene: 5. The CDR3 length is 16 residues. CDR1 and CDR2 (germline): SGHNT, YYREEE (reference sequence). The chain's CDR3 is CASSRGTSGGENIQYF. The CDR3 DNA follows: TGTGCCAGCAGCCGTGGGACTAGCGGGGGAGAAAACATTCAGTACTTC.

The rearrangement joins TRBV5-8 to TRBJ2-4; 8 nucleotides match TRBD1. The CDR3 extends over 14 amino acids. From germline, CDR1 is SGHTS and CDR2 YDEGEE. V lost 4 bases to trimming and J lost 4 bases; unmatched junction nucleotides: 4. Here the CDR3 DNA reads TGTGCCAGCAGCGTGGACAGGGCTAAAAACATTCAGTACTTC. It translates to CASSVDRAKNIQYF.

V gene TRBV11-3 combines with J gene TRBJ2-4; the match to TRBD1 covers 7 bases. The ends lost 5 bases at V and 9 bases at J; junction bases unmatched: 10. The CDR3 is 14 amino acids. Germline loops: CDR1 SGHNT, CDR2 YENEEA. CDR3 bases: TGTGCCAGCAGCCCCAGGACAGGAATTAGCATTCAGTACTTC. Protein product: CASSPRTGISIQYF.

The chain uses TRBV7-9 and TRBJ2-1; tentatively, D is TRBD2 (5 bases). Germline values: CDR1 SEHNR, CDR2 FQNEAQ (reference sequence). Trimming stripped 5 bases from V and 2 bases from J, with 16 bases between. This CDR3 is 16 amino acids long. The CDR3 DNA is TGTGCCAGCAGCGTCTTCGGACTGGGAACCTACAATGAGCAGTTCTTC. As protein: CASSVFGLGTYNEQFF.

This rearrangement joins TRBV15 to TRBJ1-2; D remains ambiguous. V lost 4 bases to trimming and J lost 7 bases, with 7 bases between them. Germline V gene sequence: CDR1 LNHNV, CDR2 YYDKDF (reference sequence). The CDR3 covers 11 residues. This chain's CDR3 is CATSKTSGYTF. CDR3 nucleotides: TGTGCCACCAGCAAAACATCTGGCTACACCTTC.